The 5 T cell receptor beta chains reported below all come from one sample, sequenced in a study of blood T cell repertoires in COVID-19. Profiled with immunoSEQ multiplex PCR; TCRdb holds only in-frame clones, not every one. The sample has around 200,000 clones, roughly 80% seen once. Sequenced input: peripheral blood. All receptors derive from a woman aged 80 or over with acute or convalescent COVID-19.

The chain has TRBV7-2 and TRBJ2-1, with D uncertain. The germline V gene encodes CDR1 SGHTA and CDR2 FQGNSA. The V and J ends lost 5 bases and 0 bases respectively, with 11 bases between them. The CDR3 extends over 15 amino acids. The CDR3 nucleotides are TGTGCCAGCAGCCAACGTAGTAGCTCCTACAATGAGCAGTTCTTC. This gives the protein CASSQRSSSYNEQFF.

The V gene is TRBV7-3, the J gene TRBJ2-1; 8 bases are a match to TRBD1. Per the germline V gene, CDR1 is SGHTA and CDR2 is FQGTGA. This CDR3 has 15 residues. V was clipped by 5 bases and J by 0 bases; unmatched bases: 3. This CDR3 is CASSRQGSSYNEQFF. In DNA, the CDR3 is TGTGCCAGCAGCCGACAGGGGAGCTCCTACAATGAGCAGTTCTTC. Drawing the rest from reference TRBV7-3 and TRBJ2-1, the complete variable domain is GAGVSQTPSNKVTEKGKYVELRCDPISGHTALYWYRQSLGQGPEFLIYFQGTGAADDSGLPNDRFFAVRPEGSVSTLKIQRTERGDSAVYLCASSRQGSSYNEQFFGPGTRLTVL.

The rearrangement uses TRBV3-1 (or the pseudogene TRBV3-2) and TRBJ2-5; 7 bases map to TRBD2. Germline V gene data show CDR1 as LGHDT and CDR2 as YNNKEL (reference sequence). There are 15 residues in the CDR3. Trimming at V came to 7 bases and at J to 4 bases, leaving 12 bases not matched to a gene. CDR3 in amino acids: CASTRAGVGGETQYF. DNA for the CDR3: TGTGCCAGCACCCGTGCGGGGGTAGGTGGAGAGACCCAGTACTTC.

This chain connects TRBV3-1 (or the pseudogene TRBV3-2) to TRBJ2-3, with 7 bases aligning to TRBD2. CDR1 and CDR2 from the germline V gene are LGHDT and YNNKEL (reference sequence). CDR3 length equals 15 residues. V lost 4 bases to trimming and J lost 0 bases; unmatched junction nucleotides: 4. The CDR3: CASSPTSPSTDTQYF. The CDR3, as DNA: TGTGCCAGCAGCCCGACTAGCCCTAGCACAGATACGCAGTATTTT.

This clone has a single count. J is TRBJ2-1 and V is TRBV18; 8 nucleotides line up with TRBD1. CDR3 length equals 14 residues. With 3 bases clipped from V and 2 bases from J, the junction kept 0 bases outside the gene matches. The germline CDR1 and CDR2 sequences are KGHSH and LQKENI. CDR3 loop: CASSPDRAYNEQFF. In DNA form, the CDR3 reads TGTGCCAGCTCACCGGACAGGGCCTACAATGAGCAGTTCTTC.